This entry lists 27 T cell receptor beta chains sequenced from one sample in a study of blood T cell repertoires in COVID-19 (TCRdb year 2020). The library was produced with the immunoSEQ multiplex PCR assay. The table was pulled from immuneACCESS by TCRdb, which kept in-frame rearrangements only. Such tables lose some clones; where checked, under half of the loss comes from unresolved V genes, and the rest has no known cause. Recorded for this sample are 160,000 or so clones; about 83% of them occurred a single time. Clones ranked in the top ten supply roughly 13% of the sample. Sample: peripheral blood. These receptors all come from a man aged 65 to 79 who had recovered from COVID-19.

The rearrangement links TRBV6-1 to TRBJ2-3, with a weak D call TRBD1 (5 bases). Deletions cut 0 bases from V and 4 bases from J, with 8 bases between. This CDR3 comprises 14 residues. Germline values: CDR1 MNHNS, CDR2 SASEGT. The CDR3 DNA reads TGTGCCAGCAGTGAAGCTGGGGCCCCAGATACGCAGTATTTT. Amino acids: CASSEAGAPDTQYF.

This clone was detected once. The gene calls are TRBV7-2 and TRBJ2-1; D is uncertain. V lost 3 bases, J lost 8 bases, and 8 bases lay in between. Germline V gene lookup returns CDR1 SGHTA and CDR2 FQGNSA. This CDR3 has 12 residues. The CDR3 reads CASSLLGYEQFF. As DNA, the CDR3 is TGTGCCAGCAGCTTGCTAGGTTATGAGCAGTTCTTC.

Here the CDR3 reads CASSQTGTYEQYF. In DNA form, the CDR3 reads TGTGCCAGCTCTCAGACAGGGACCTACGAGCAGTACTTC. The V gene is TRBV6-5, the J gene TRBJ2-7; TRBD1 aligns across 7 bases. The V and J ends lost 8 bases and 2 bases, in that order; junction bases with no gene match: 6. CDR3 length equals 13 residues. CDR1 is MNHEY, CDR2 SVGAGI, per germline.

The chain has TRBV3-1 (or the pseudogene TRBV3-2) and TRBJ2-7; 7 bases are shared with TRBD2. This CDR3 has 15 amino acids. Trimming at V came to 5 bases and at J to 2 bases, leaving 9 bases not matched to a gene. Germline V CDR1 and CDR2: LGHDT, YNNKEL (reference sequence). The chain's CDR3 is CASSWGGRAAYEQYF. CDR3 DNA sequence: TGTGCCAGCAGCTGGGGGGGGAGGGCAGCCTACGAGCAGTACTTC.

V and J are TRBV28 and TRBJ1-5; 11 bases fit TRBD1. Germline V CDR1 and CDR2: MDHEN, SYDVKM. Trimming cost V 6 bases and J 7 bases; bases outside gene matches: 5. The CDR3 is 14 amino acids. The CDR3 protein is CASRRTGGGQPQHF. The CDR3 DNA is TGTGCCAGCAGGCGGACAGGGGGCGGGCAGCCCCAGCATTTT.

The V call is TRBV10-3, the J call TRBJ2-7; 10 bases match TRBD1. After removal of 6 bases from V and 4 bases from J, the junction contained 9 bases not matched to a gene. CDR1 ENHRY and CDR2 SYGVKD come from the germline V gene. The CDR3 length is 15 residues. The CDR3 reads CAIREPDRGRYEQYF. The CDR3 coding sequence is TGTGCCATCAGAGAGCCCGACAGGGGGCGATACGAGCAGTACTTC.

The V call is TRBV19, the J call TRBJ2-1; 10 nucleotides line up with TRBD2. The V and J ends lost 5 bases and 9 bases, in that order; junction bases with no gene match: 10. CDR3 length equals 15 residues. The germline V gene encodes CDR1 LNHDA and CDR2 SQIVND (reference sequence). The CDR3 sequence: CASSFSGRARGEQFF. CDR3 nucleotides: TGTGCCAGTAGTTTCAGCGGGAGGGCCCGAGGTGAGCAGTTCTTC.

The genes are TRBV23-1 and TRBJ2-2, with 7 bases aligning to TRBD2. TRBV23-1 qualifies as an ORF whose function is uncertain. The ends lost 3 bases at V and 2 bases at J; junction bases unmatched: 6. The CDR3 covers 16 residues. CDR3 protein: CASSHIAGVNTGELFF. The DNA for the CDR3 is TGCGCCAGCAGTCATATCGCGGGAGTTAACACCGGGGAGCTGTTTTTT.

The chain recombines TRBV7-9 with TRBJ1-2, with TRBD1 matching 8 bases. Germline V CDR1 and CDR2: SEHNR, FQNEAQ (reference sequence). V shed 5 bases, J shed 0 bases, and the junction held 8 bases outside the gene matches. This CDR3 has 16 residues. The CDR3 coding sequence is TGTGCCAGCAGCCCTGGGACAGGCAGTACTAACTATGGCTACACCTTC. Translated, it gives CASSPGTGSTNYGYTF.

The rearrangement uses TRBV25-1 and TRBJ2-2; perhaps TRBD2 as D (5 bases). With 3 bases removed from V and 2 bases from J, the gap between germline ends came to 10 bases. CDR3 length equals 15 residues. From germline, CDR1 is MGHDK and CDR2 SYGVNS. CDR3 sequence reads: CASSDPGKNTGELFF. The CDR3 DNA follows: TGTGCCAGCAGTGACCCCGGGAAAAACACCGGGGAGCTGTTTTTT.

The rearrangement joins TRBV30 to TRBJ1-4, with 9 bases fitting TRBD1. Trimming cost V 3 bases and J 5 bases; bases outside gene matches: 10. CDR1 GTSNPN and CDR2 SVGIG come from the germline V gene (reference sequence). The CDR3 is 16 amino acids. The CDR3 loop is CAWSPRVGTGNEKLFF. CDR3 bases: TGTGCCTGGAGCCCAAGAGTCGGGACAGGGAATGAAAAACTGTTTTTT.

The V call is TRBV5-4, the J call TRBJ1-6; D unclear. Per germline, CDR1 SGHNT and CDR2 YYREEE (reference sequence). The CDR3 has 17 amino acids. V was cut by 1 base and J by 4 bases, with 15 bases left in between. The CDR3 sequence: CASSLIRGGRYNSPLHF. DNA for the CDR3: TGTGCCAGCAGCTTGATTCGAGGAGGCAGGTATAATTCACCCCTCCACTTT.

V gene TRBV18 combines with J gene TRBJ2-3; 7 bases are shared with TRBD1. The CDR3 runs to 12 residues. CDR1 is KGHSH, CDR2 LQKENI, per germline. After removal of 6 bases from V and 6 bases from J, the junction contained 3 bases not matched to a gene. CDR3 sequence reads: CASSTQGDTQYF. Written as DNA, the CDR3 is TGTGCCAGCTCGACACAGGGGGATACGCAGTATTTT.

The V gene is TRBV28, the J gene TRBJ2-5; 9 nucleotides match TRBD2. The CDR3 covers 14 residues. Unmatched junction bases numbered 6, after V lost 5 bases and J lost 5 bases. Germline CDR1 is MDHEN and CDR2 is SYDVKM. The CDR3 region is CASSPGTSLETQYF. The CDR3 bases are TGTGCCAGCAGTCCCGGGACTAGCCTCGAGACCCAGTACTTC.

This clone was seen a single time. The chain uses TRBV5-1 and TRBJ2-1; TRBD2 agrees at 13 bases. CDR1 and CDR2 from the germline V gene are SGHRS and YFSETQ. V lost 0 bases and J lost 1; bases outside the gene matches: 4. The CDR3 runs to 18 residues. This chain's CDR3 is CASSLEGTSGVSYNEQFF. For the CDR3, the DNA is TGCGCCAGCAGCTTGGAAGGGACTAGCGGGGTTTCCTACAATGAGCAGTTCTTC. Full variable domain (outside the CDR3, taken from reference TRBV5-1 and TRBJ2-1): KAGVTQTPRYLIKTRGQQVTLSCSPISGHRSVSWYQQTPGQGLQFLFEYFSETQRNKGNFPGRFSGRQFSNSRSEMNVSTLELGDSALYLCASSLEGTSGVSYNEQFFGPGTRLTVL.

This clone showed up just once. This chain joins TRBV3-1 (or the pseudogene TRBV3-2) and TRBJ2-3; TRBD2 might be the D (6 bases). The V end lost 0 bases, the J end lost 4 bases, and 17 bases lay between the germline ends. Looked up from germline, CDR1 is LGHDT and CDR2 is YNNKEL (reference sequence). This CDR3 is built from 17 residues. CDR3 in amino acids: CASSQEPGRDGADTQYF. The CDR3 DNA reads TGTGCCAGCAGCCAAGAACCGGGGCGGGATGGGGCAGATACGCAGTATTTT.

The chain recombines TRBV11-2 with TRBJ1-3; tentatively, D is TRBD1 (5 bases). CDR3 size: 17 residues. Trimming removed 5 bases from V and 0 bases from J, with 17 bases in between. Germline assignment: CDR1 SGHAT and CDR2 FQNNGV. CDR3 amino acids: CASSVRRQGSSGNTIYF. The DNA for the CDR3 is TGTGCCAGCAGCGTACGAAGGCAGGGCTCCTCTGGAAACACCATATATTTT.

V and J are TRBV2 and TRBJ1-5; D perhaps matches TRBD1 (5 bases). V was trimmed by 2 bases and J by 0 bases, leaving 8 bases between them. The V gene's germline CDR1 is SNHLY and CDR2 FYNNEI. This CDR3 region has 15 residues. As DNA, the CDR3 is TGTGCCAGCAGTGAAAACAGGAATAGCAATCAGCCCCAGCATTTT. Translating gives CASSENRNSNQPQHF.

This clone was counted a single time. This chain links TRBV7-6 with TRBJ1-3, with a possible D match to TRBD1 (5 bases). Looked up from germline, CDR1 is SGHVS and CDR2 is FNYEAQ. V was shortened by 3 bases and J by 0 bases, with 12 bases between the two germline ends. This CDR3 is 16 amino acids long. CDR3 region: CASSFGRADSGNTIYF. In DNA form, the CDR3 reads TGTGCCAGCAGCTTCGGCAGGGCAGACTCTGGAAACACCATATATTTT.

The gene calls are TRBV13 and TRBJ1-2; 8 bases are shared with TRBD1. Germline lookup yields CDR1 PRHDT and CDR2 FYEKMQ (reference sequence). The CDR3 sequence is 14 residues long. The ends lost 5 bases at V and 4 bases at J; junction bases unmatched: 6. The DNA of the CDR3 is TGTGCCAGCAGCCCCGGACAGGGCCGCTATGGCTACACCTTC. This codes for CASSPGQGRYGYTF.

In this sample, this clone turned up a few times. V gene TRBV6-5 combines with J gene TRBJ2-1, with TRBD2 matching over 9 bases. Trimming removed 2 bases from V and 5 bases from J; junction bases left unmatched: 1. The CDR3 spans 14 residues. Germline lookup yields CDR1 MNHEY and CDR2 SVGAGI. CDR3 loop: CASSYGLANNEQFF. DNA for the CDR3: TGTGCCAGCAGTTACGGACTAGCGAACAATGAGCAGTTCTTC.

This chain links TRBV5-4 with TRBJ2-3; D may be TRBD1 (6 bases). The V gene lost 5 bases and the J gene lost 0 bases, with 10 bases spanning the gap. CDR1 SGHNT and CDR2 YYREEE come from the germline V gene (reference sequence). This CDR3 region has 14 residues. DNA of the CDR3: TGTGCCAGCAGTAGGACAGCAAGCACAGATACGCAGTATTTT. Translated: CASSRTASTDTQYF.

The chain carries TRBV5-1 and TRBJ2-1; 7 bases line up with TRBD2. CDR1 is SGHRS and CDR2 is YFSETQ in the germline V gene. This CDR3 has 12 amino acids. Here the CDR3 reads CATSEINNEQFF. CDR3 DNA: TGCGCAACTAGCGAGATAAACAATGAGCAGTTCTTC.

This sequence joins TRBV6-2 or TRBV6-3 and TRBJ2-1; TRBD2 aligns across 12 bases. The CDR3 totals 18 residues. CDR1 and CDR2 from the germline V gene are MNHEY and SVGEGT. V dropped 2 bases and J dropped 4; count of bases not matched to a gene: 9. The CDR3 protein is CASSYGVASGRVYNEQFF. CDR3 nucleotides: TGTGCCAGCAGTTACGGCGTGGCTAGCGGGAGGGTATACAATGAGCAGTTCTTC.

The chain links TRBV27 to TRBJ2-1, with 10 bases lining up with TRBD2. The CDR3 runs to 17 residues. Per germline, CDR1 MNHEY and CDR2 SMNVEV (reference sequence). V lost 3 bases to trimming and J lost 5 bases; unmatched junction nucleotides: 10. CDR3: CASSFASGTSADNEQFF. The CDR3 nucleotides read TGTGCCAGCAGTTTCGCCTCGGGGACTAGCGCCGACAATGAGCAGTTCTTC.

The chain recombines TRBV30 with TRBJ2-7, with 11 bases that match TRBD2. The V gene end was trimmed by 3 bases and the J gene end by 7 bases; junction bases not matched to a gene: 11. CDR1 and CDR2 from the germline V gene are GTSNPN and SVGIG (reference sequence). The CDR3 loop spans 15 amino acids. CDR3: CAWSAGTSGVLEQYF. The CDR3 nucleotides are TGTGCCTGGAGCGCCGGGACTAGCGGTGTCCTGGAGCAGTACTTC. The full variable domain, in which reference TRBV30 and TRBJ2-7 provide the parts outside the CDR3, is SQTIHQWPATLVQPVGSPLSLECTVEGTSNPNLYWYRQAAGRGLQLLFYSVGIGQISSEVPQNLSASRPQDRQFILSSKKLLLSDSGFYLCAWSAGTSGVLEQYFGPGTRLTVT.

The rearrangement joins TRBV9 to TRBJ2-1; 9 bases line up with TRBD2. Germline V CDR1 and CDR2: SGDLS, YYNGEE. The CDR3 sequence is 18 residues long. J was trimmed by 5 bases and V by 0 bases; bases with no gene match: 12. The CDR3 here is CASSVVAGGEARNNEQFF. The CDR3 nucleotides read TGTGCCAGCAGCGTAGTGGCGGGAGGGGAAGCCCGCAACAATGAGCAGTTCTTC.